The entry below gives a single T cell receptor (beta chain) sequence along with its context. These data belong to a study of T cells in Graves' hyperthyroidism and ophthalmopathy. Amplified regions were TCR beta CDR3 sequences from RNA transcripts. The HTBI set primed first-round TCR CDR3 RT-PCR. TCRdb called the multiplex PCR reads again in MiXCR, with one record for every CDR3 protein. The sample lists about 350,000 distinct CDR3 sequences, approximately 18% occurring once. The TCR comes from a woman aged 25 to 39 with Graves' hyperthyroidism that later progressed to Graves' ophthalmopathy. Specimen: blood.

CDR3 sequence (DNA): TGTGCCACGGGTCCGGGCGGGGAGGTTGAGCAGTTCTTC. This encodes CATGPGGEVEQFF. The chain couples TRBV10-3 to TRBJ2-1, with a possible D match to TRBD2 (6 bases). The CDR3 has 13 residues. Germline V gene lookup returns CDR1 ENHRY and CDR2 SYGVKD. Trimming removed 10 bases at V and 9 bases at J, with 19 bases between.